The clone carrying this T cell receptor beta chain was recorded many times. Its matching antigen is unknown. Germline CDR1 reads MNHNS; CDR2 reads SASEGT. This CDR3 spans 17 amino acids. Trimming shortened V by 0 bases and J by 8 bases, and 17 bases separated the two germline ends. Arm-PCR with iRepertoire HTBI primers amplified the CDR3 regions for these TCR beta libraries. TCRdb reprocessed the multiplex PCR reads with MiXCR, giving one entry per CDR3 protein. This table has about 460,000 distinct CDR3 sequences, around a fifth appearing once. This sample's time point: persistent/refractory GD, antithyroid drugs over 5 years with positive TRAb. The TCR library was prepared using RNA isolated from PBMCs. Patients were enrolled at an endocrinology department in Xi'an, China. A volume of around 8.7 milliliters of peripheral blood was collected in EDTA tubes. The data originate from a study of regulatory T cells in long-lasting Graves disease.

Study-level results: Under persistent disease, TRBV28, TRBJ1-2 and TRBJ2-5 were used preferentially. It is possible that accuracy was reduced by the small size of the sample.

Sequences were derived from peripheral blood mononuclear cells (PBMCs), sampled when the disease was refractory, from a patient treated with antithyroid drugs. The receptor was derived from a female donor with Graves disease. The V and J genes are TRBV6-1 and TRBJ1-6; D is possibly TRBD1 (6 bases). The chain's CDR3 is CASSEAGALGAYSPLHF. The DNA of the CDR3 is TGTGCCAGCAGTGAAGCGGGGGCGCTAGGCGCCTATTCACCCCTCCACTTT.